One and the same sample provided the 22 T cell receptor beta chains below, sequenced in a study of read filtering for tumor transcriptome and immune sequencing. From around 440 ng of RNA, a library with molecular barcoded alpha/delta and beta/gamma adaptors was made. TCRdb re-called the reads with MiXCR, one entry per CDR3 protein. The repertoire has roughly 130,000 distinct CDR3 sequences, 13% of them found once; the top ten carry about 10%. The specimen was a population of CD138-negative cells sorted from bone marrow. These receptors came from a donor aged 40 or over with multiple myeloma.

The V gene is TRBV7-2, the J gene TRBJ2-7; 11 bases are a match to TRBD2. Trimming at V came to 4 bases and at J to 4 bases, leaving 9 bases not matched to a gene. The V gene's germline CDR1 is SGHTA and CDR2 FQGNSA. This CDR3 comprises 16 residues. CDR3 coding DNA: TGTGCCAGCAGCTCAGTTGCTAGCGGGAGGTTTTACGAGCAGTACTTC. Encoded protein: CASSSVASGRFYEQYF.

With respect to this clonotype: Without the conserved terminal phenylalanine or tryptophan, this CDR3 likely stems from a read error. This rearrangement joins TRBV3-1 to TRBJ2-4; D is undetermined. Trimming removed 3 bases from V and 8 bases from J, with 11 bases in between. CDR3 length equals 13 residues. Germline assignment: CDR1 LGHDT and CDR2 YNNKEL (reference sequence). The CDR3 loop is CASSHLAEDIQYS. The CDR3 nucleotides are TGTGCCAGCAGCCATTTGGCGGAAGACATTCAGTACTCC.

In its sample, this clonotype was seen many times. The CDR3 sequence: CASTEPSSWGTGELFF. The CDR3 DNA is TGCGCCAGCACCGAACCCTCTTCCTGGGGCACCGGGGAGCTGTTTTTT. The chain carries TRBV5-1 and TRBJ2-2, with unresolved D. Between the trimmed V and J ends, which lost 6 bases and 4 bases, there was a span of 19 bases. This CDR3 is built from 16 residues. Germline V CDR1 and CDR2: SGHRS, YFSETQ. Supplemented by reference TRBV5-1 and TRBJ2-2, the full variable domain reads KAGVTQTPRYLIKTRGQQVTLSCSPISGHRSVSWYQQTPGQGLQFLFEYFSETQRNKGNFPGRFSGRQFSNSRSEMNVSTLELGDSALYLCASTEPSSWGTGELFFGEGSRLTVL.

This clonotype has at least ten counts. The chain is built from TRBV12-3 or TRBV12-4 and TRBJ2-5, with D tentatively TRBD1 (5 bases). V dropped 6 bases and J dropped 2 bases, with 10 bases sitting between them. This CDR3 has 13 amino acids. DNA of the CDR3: TGTGCCAGCAGAGAGACAGCTCAAGAGACCCAGTACTTC. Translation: CASRETAQETQYF.

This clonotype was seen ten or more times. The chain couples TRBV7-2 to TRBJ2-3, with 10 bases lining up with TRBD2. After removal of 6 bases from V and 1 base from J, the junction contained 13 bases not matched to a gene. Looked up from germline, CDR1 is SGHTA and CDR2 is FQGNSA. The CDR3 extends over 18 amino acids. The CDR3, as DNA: TGTGCCAGCAGAGTGCAGACTAGCGGGCCCCTTGGCACAGATACGCAGTATTTT. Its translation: CASRVQTSGPLGTDTQYF.

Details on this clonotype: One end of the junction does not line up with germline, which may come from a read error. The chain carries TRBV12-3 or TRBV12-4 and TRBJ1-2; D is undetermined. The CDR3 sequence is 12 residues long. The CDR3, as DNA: TGTGCCAGCAGGGACCGTAACTACGGCTACACCTTC. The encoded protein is CASRDRNYGYTF.

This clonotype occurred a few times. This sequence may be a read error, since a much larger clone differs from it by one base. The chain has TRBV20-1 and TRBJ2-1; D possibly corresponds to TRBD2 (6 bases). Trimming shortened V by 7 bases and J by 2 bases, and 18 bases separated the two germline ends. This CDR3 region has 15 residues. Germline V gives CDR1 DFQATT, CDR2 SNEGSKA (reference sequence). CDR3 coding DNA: TGCAGTGTTACAGCAGCGCTAGCGCCCTACAATGAGCAGTTCTTC. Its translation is CSVTAALAPYNEQFF.

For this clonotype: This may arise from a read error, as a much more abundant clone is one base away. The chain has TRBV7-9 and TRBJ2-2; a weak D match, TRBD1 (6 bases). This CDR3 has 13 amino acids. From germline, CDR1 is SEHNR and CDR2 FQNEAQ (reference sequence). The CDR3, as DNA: TGTGCCAGCAGCTCAGCAGGGGTTGGGGAGCTGTCTTTT. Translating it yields CASSSAGVGELSF.

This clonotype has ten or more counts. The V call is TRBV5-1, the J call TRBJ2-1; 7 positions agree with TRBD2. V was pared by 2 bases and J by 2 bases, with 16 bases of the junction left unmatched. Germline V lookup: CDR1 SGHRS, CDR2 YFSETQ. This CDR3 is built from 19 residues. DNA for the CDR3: TGCGCCAGCAGCTTCGTGCCCACGACTGCTAGCGGAACCTACAATGAGCAGTTCTTC. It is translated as CASSFVPTTASGTYNEQFF. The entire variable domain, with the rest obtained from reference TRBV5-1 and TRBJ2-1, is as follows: KAGVTQTPRYLIKTRGQQVTLSCSPISGHRSVSWYQQTPGQGLQFLFEYFSETQRNKGNFPGRFSGRQFSNSRSEMNVSTLELGDSALYLCASSFVPTTASGTYNEQFFGPGTRLTVL.

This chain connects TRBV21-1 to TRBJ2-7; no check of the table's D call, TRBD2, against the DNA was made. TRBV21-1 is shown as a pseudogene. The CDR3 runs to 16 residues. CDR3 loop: CASSNAPSGNSYEQYF. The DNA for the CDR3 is TGTGCCAGCAGCAATGCTCCTAGCGGGAACTCCTACGAGCAGTACTTC.

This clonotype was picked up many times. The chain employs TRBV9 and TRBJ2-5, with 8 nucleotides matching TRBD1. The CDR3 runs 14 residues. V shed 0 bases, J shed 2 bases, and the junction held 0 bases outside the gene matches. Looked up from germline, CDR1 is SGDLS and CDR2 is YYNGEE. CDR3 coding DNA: TGTGCCAGCAGCGTAGGACAGGGGCAAGAGACCCAGTACTTC. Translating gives CASSVGQGQETQYF.

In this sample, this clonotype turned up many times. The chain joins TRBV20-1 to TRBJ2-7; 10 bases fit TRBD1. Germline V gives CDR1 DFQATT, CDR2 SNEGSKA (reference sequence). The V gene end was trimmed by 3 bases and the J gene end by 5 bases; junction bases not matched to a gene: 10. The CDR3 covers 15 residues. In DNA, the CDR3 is TGCAGTGCTAGTCCGGGGACAGGGGTCTTCGACGAGCAGTACTTC. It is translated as CSASPGTGVFDEQYF.

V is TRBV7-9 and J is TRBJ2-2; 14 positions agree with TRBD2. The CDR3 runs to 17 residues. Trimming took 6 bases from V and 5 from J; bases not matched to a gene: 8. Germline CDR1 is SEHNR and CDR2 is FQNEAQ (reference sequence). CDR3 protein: CASRLPGLAGETGELFF. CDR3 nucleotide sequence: TGTGCCAGCAGACTGCCGGGACTAGCGGGAGAAACCGGGGAGCTGTTTTTT.

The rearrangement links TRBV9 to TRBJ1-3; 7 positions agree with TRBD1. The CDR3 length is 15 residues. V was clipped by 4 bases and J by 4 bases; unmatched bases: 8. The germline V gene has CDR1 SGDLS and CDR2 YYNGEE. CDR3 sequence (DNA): TGTGCCAGCAGCCCCCAGACAGGGCAGGGAAACACCATATATTTT. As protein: CASSPQTGQGNTIYF.

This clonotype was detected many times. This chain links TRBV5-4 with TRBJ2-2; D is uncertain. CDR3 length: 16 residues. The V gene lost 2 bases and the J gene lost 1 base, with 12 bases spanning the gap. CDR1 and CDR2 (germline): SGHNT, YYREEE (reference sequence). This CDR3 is CASSFKSAGNTGELFF. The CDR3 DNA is TGTGCCAGCAGCTTCAAGTCAGCAGGGAACACCGGGGAGCTGTTTTTT.

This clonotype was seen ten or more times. The CDR3 DNA follows: TGTGCCAGTAGCCCCTGGCGGGACAGTAATGAAAAACTGTTTTTT. The encoded protein is CASSPWRDSNEKLFF. The rearrangement uses TRBV19 and TRBJ1-4; 7 nucleotides agree with TRBD1. The CDR3 loop spans 15 amino acids. With 6 bases clipped from V and 4 bases from J, the junction kept 8 bases outside the gene matches. In germline, CDR1 is LNHDA, CDR2 SQIVND (reference sequence).

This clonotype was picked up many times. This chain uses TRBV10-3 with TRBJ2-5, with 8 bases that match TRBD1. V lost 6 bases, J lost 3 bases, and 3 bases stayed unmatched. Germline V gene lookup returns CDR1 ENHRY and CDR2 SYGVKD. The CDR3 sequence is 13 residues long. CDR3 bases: TGTGCCATCAGAGGACAGGGAGAAGAGACCCAGTACTTC. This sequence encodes CAIRGQGEETQYF.

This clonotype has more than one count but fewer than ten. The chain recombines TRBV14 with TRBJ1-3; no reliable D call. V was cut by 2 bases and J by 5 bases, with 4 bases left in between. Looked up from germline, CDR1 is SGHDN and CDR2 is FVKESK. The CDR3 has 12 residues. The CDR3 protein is CASSQLRNTIYF. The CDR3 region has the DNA TGTGCCAGCAGCCAACTGCGAAACACCATATATTTT.

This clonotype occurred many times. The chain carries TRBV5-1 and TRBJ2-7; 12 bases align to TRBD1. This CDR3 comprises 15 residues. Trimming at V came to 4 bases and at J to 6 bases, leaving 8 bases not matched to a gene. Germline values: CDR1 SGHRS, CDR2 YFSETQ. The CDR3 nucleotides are TGCGCCAGCAGCAACCCCGGGACAGGGGGCTCCGAGCAGTACTTC. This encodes CASSNPGTGGSEQYF.

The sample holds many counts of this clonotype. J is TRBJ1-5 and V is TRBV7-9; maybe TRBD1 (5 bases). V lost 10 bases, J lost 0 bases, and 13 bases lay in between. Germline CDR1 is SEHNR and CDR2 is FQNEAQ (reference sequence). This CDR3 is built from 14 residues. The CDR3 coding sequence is TGTGCCACCTCGGGGGGTCCTAGCAATCAGCCCCAGCATTTT. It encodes CATSGGPSNQPQHF.

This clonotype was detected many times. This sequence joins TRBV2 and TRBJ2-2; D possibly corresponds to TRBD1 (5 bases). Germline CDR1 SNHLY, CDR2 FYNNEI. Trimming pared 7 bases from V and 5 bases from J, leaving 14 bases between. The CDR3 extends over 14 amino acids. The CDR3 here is CASKDRIGTGELFF. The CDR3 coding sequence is TGTGCCAGCAAAGACAGAATCGGAACCGGGGAGCTGTTTTTT.

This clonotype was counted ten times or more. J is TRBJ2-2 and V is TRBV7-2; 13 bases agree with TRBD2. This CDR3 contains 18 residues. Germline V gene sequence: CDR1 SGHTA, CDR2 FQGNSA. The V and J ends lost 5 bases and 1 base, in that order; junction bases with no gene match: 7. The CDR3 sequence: CASSPRGTSGMNTGELFF. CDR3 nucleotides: TGTGCCAGCAGCCCACGCGGGACTAGCGGGATGAACACCGGGGAGCTGTTTTTT.